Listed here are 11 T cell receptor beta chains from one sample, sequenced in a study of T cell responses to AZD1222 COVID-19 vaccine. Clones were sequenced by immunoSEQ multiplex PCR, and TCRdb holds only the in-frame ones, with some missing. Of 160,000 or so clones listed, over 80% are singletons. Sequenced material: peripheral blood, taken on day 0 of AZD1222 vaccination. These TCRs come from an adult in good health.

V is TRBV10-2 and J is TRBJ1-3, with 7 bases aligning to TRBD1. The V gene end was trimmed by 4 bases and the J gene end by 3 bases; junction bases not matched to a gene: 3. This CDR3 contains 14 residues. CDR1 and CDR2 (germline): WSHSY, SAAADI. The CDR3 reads CASSGTGIGNTIYF. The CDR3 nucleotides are TGCGCCAGCAGTGGGACAGGCATTGGAAACACCATATATTTT.

CDR3 loop: CANSPGGDQPQHF. The CDR3 DNA reads as TGTGCCAACTCCCCTGGGGGGGATCAGCCCCAGCATTTT. The chain carries TRBV28 and TRBJ1-5; a possible D gene is TRBD1 (5 bases). V shed 10 bases and J shed 5 bases, with 15 bases lying between them. The CDR3 runs 13 residues. The germline CDR1 and CDR2 sequences are MDHEN and SYDVKM.

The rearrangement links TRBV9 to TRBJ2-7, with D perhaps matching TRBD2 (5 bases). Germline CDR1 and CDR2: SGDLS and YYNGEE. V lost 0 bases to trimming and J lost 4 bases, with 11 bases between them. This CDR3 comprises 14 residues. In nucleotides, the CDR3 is TGTGCCAGCAGCGTAGCTACGACGGGATACGAGCAGTACTTC. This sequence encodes CASSVATTGYEQYF.

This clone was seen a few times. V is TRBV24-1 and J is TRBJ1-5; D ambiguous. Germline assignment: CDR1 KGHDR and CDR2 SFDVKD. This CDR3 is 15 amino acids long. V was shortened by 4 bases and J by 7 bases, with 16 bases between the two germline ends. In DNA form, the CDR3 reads TGTGCCACCAGTGAAGGCGACTCCCTCGGGCAGCCCCAGCATTTT. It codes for CATSEGDSLGQPQHF.

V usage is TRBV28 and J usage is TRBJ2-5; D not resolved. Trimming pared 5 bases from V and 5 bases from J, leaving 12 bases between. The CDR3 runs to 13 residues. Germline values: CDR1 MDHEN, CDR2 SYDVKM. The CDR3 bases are TGTGCCAGCAGTAACACCCTTAGCGAGACCCAGTACTTC. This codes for CASSNTLSETQYF.

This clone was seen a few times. CDR3 in amino acids: CASRQGAQGNQPQHF. In DNA, the CDR3 is TGTGCCAGTAGACAGGGGGCGCAGGGCAATCAGCCCCAGCATTTT. The chain is built from TRBV19 and TRBJ1-5, with TRBD1 matching 9 bases. With 6 bases clipped from V and 2 bases from J, the junction kept 5 bases outside the gene matches. The CDR3 sequence is 15 residues long. Germline V gene data show CDR1 as LNHDA and CDR2 as SQIVND (reference sequence).

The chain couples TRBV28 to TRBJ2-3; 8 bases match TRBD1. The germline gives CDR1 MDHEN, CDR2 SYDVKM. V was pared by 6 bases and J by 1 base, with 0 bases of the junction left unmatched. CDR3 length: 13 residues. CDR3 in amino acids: CASRTGGTDTQYF. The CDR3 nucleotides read TGTGCCAGCAGGACAGGGGGCACAGATACGCAGTATTTT.

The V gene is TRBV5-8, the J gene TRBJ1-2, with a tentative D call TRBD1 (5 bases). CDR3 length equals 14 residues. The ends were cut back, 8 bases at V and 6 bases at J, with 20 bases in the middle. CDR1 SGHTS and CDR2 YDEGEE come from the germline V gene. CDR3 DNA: TGTGCCAGTATTCGGACAACCGGGCAGGATGGCTACACCTTC. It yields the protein CASIRTTGQDGYTF.

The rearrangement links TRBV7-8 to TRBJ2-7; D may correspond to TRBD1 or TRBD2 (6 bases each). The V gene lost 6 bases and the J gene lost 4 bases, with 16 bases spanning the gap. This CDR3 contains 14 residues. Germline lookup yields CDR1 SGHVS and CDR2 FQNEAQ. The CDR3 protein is CASRPRGPAYEQYF. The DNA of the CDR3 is TGTGCCAGCAGACCCCGGGGGCCTGCTTACGAGCAGTACTTC. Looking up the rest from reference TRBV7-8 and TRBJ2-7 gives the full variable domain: GAGVSQSPRYKVAKRGQDVALRCDPISGHVSLFWYQQALGQGPEFLTYFQNEAQLDKSGLPSDRFFAERPEGSVSTLKIQRTQQEDSAVYLCASRPRGPAYEQYFGPGTRLTVT.

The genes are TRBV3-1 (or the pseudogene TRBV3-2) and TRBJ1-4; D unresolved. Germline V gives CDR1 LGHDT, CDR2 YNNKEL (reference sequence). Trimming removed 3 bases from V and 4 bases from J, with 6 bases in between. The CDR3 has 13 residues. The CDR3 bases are TGTGCCAGCAGCCAGGTAGTTAATGAAAAACTGTTTTTT. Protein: CASSQVVNEKLFF.

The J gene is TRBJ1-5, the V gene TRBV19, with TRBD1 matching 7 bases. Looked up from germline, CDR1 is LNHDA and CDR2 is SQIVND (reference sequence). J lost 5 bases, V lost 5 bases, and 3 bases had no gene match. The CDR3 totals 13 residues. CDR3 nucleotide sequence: TGTGCCAGTAGTCAGGGGGGGGATCAGCCCCAGCATTTT. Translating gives CASSQGGDQPQHF.